Sequencing of this TCR beta chain was carried out in a study of blood T cells in healthy people across ages. Findings and caveats of the study: A greater number of naive CD4+ cells and higher diversity distinguished long-lived donors from aged donors.

Using a J-beta primer mix together with a sample-barcoded 5' primer, a second PCR was run for about 7 to 12 cycles. MiXCR, run by TCRdb on the 5' RACE reads, gives a single entry per CDR3 protein. The sample contains 920,000 or so distinct CDR3 sequences, 45% of which appear only once. CDR3 length equals 12 residues. Trimming removed 4 bases at V and 15 bases at J, with 17 bases between. Germline lookup yields CDR1 SGHRS and CDR2 YFSETQ. This clonotype occurred a few times. Its specificity is not known. Sequenced input: blood. The sequence derives from a woman in her fifties or sixties in good health. The chain uses TRBV5-1 and TRBJ2-1; possibly TRBD1 for D (6 bases). The CDR3 coding sequence is TGCGCCAGCAGCCCTGGGGGCTACGGGGCGTTCTTC. Translating gives CASSPGGYGAFF.